The clone carrying this TCR beta chain was found once. Germline loops: CDR1 SGHTA, CDR2 FQGNSA. The CDR3 runs 14 residues. V lost 5 bases, J lost 3 bases, and 14 bases lay in between. The method was immunoSEQ multiplex PCR; TCRdb's version includes in-frame clones alone and lacks a portion of them. The profile shows roughly 60,000 clones, more than 90% of them singletons. The data were taken from a study of blood T cell repertoires in COVID-19. Study in general: Italy, Spain and the United States were the sources of the convalescent and acute COVID-19 samples.

The receptor was derived from a human donor in a cohort sampled during active COVID-19. Sequencing was carried out using peripheral blood. The rearrangement uses TRBV7-2 and TRBJ2-7, with D possibly being TRBD1 (5 bases). CDR3 sequence (DNA): TGTGCCAGCAGCCCCACAGGTGCCCACTACGAGCAGTACTTC. Protein sequence: CASSPTGAHYEQYF.